This TCR beta chain was captured by sequencing in a study of T cells expressing NK-cell markers. Turning to the study itself: Cells sorted as CD3+CD56+NKG2C+, CD3+CD56+NKG2C- and CD3+CD56-NKG2C+ T cells supplied the TCR beta repertoires.

The CDR3 runs 12 residues. From germline, CDR1 is SQVTM and CDR2 ANQGSEA. TCRdb reprocessed the 5' RACE reads and reports one entry per CDR3 protein, with no DNA. Its listing shows about 450,000 distinct CDR3 sequences. As regards this clonotype: What it binds is not known.

Findings of the study overall: HCMV specificity of expanded NKG2C+ T cell clones remained unclear. For about 6 donors, the dominant NKG2C+ clonotypes made up about 1.0-8% of their CD8+ T cells.

Sequencing was carried out using blood T cells: a sorted CD56 or NKG2C T cell subset, CD4+ or CD8+ T cells, or bulk PBMC T cells (not recorded which). This clonotype originated in a woman aged 18 to 75 in good health. This chain joins TRBV29-1 and TRBJ2-1; without DNA, the TCRdb call of TRBD1 cannot be checked. Here the CDR3 reads CSVADTTREQFF.